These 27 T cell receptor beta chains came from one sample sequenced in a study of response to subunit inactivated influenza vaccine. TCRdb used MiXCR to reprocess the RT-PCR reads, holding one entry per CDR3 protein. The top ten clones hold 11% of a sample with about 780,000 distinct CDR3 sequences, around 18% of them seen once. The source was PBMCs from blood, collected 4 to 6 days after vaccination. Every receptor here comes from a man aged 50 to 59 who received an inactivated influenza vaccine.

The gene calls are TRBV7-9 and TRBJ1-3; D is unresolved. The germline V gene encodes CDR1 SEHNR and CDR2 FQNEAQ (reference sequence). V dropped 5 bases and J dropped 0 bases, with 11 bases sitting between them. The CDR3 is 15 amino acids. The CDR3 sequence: CASSVDGRSGNTIYF. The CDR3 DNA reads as TGTGCCAGCAGCGTGGACGGACGCTCTGGAAACACCATATATTTT. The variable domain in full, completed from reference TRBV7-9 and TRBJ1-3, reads DTGVSQNPRHKITKRGQNVTFRCDPISEHNRLYWYRQTLGQGPEFLTYFQNEAQLEKSRLLSDRFSAERPKGSFSTLEIQRTEQGDSAMYLCASSVDGRSGNTIYFGEGSWLTVV.

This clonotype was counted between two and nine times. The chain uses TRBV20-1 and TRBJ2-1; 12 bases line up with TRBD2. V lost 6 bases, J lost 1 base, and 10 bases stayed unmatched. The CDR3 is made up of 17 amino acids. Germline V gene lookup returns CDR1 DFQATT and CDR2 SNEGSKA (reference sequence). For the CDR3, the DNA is TGCAGTGCCCTGACTAGCGGGAGTAGTGGGTCCTACAATGAGCAGTTCTTC. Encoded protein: CSALTSGSSGSYNEQFF.

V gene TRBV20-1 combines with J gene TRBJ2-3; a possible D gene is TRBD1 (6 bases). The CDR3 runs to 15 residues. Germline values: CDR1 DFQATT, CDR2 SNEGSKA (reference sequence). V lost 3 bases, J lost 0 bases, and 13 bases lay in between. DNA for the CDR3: TGCAGTGCTAGGGCCAGGGGCCTTAGCACAGATACGCAGTATTTT. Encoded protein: CSARARGLSTDTQYF.

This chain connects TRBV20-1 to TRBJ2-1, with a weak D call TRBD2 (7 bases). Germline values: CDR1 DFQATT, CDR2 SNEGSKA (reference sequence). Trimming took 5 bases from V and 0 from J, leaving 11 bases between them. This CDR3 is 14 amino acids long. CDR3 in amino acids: CSAGRGISYNEQFF. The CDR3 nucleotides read TGCAGTGCTGGGAGGGGGATCTCCTACAATGAGCAGTTCTTC.

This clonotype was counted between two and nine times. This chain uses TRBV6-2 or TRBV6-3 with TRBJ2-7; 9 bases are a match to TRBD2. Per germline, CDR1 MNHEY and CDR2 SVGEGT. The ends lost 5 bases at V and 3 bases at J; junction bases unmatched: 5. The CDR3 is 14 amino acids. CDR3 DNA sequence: TGTGCCAGCAGTAGCTGGCGGGAGGGCTACGAGCAGTACTTC. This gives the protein CASSSWREGYEQYF.

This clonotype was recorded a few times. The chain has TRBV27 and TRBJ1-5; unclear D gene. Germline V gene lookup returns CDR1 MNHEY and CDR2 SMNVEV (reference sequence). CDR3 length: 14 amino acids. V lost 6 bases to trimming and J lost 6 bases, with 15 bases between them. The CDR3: CASSLMTTGQPQHF. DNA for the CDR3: TGTGCCAGCAGCCTGATGACGACTGGTCAGCCCCAGCATTTT.

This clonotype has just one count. The CDR3 loop is CASSQWIGEKLFF. The CDR3 DNA reads TGCGCCAGCAGCCAATGGATCGGAGAAAAACTGTTTTTT. The gene calls are TRBV4-1 and TRBJ1-4; D uncertain. This CDR3 is built from 13 residues. V dropped 2 bases and J dropped 8 bases, with 9 bases sitting between them. Germline V CDR1 and CDR2: MGHRA, YSYEKL.

CDR3 protein: CASSPGSFTEAFF. The CDR3 region has the DNA TGTGCCAGCAGTCCCGGGTCCTTCACTGAAGCTTTCTTT. V gene TRBV28 combines with J gene TRBJ1-1, with no clear D. V lost 5 bases and J lost 4, with 11 bases in between. The CDR3 length is 13 residues. Germline V gene data show CDR1 as MDHEN and CDR2 as SYDVKM.

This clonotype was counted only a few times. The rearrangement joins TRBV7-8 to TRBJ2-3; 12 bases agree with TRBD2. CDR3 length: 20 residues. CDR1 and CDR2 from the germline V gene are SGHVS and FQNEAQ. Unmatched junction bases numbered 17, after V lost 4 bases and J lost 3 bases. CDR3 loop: CASSSDPLAGGSPRTDTQYF. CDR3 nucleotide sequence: TGTGCCAGCAGCTCGGACCCACTAGCGGGAGGTTCCCCCCGGACAGATACGCAGTATTTT. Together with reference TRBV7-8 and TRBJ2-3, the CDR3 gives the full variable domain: GAGVSQSPRYKVAKRGQDVALRCDPISGHVSLFWYQQALGQGPEFLTYFQNEAQLDKSGLPSDRFFAERPEGSVSTLKIQRTQQEDSAVYLCASSSDPLAGGSPRTDTQYFGPGTRLTVL.

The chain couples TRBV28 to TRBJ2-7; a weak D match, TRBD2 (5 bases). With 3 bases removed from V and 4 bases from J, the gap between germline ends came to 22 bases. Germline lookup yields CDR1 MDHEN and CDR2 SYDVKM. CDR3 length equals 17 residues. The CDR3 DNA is TGTGCCAGCAGTTTGGCGCTGGAGGACGTCGGTTCGTACGAGCAGTACTTC. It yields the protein CASSLALEDVGSYEQYF.

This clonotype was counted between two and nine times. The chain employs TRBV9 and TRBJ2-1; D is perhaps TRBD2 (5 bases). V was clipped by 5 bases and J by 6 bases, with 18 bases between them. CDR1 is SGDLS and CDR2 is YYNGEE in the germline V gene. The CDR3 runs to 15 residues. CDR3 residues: CASSALAIQANEQFF. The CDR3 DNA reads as TGTGCCAGCAGTGCCTTAGCGATCCAGGCCAATGAGCAGTTCTTC.

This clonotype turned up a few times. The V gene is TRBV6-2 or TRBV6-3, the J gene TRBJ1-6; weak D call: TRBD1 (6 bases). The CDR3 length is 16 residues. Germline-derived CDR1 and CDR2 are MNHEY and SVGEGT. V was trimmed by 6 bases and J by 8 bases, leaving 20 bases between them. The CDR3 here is CASSPLRTVSDSPLHF. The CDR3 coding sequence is TGTGCCAGCAGCCCCCTCCGGACAGTGTCGGATTCACCCCTCCACTTT.

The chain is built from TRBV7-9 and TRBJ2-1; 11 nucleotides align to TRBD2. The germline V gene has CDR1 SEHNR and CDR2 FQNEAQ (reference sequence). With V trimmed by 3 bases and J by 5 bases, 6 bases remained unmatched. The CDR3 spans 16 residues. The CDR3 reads CASSLSLAGGHNEQFF. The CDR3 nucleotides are TGTGCCAGCAGCTTGTCTCTAGCGGGGGGACACAATGAGCAGTTCTTC.

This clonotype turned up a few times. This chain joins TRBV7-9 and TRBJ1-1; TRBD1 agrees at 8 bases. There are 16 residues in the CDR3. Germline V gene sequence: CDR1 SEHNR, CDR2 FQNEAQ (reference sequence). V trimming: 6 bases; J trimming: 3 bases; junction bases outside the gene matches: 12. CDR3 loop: CASSIGQGALDTEAFF. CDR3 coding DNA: TGTGCCAGCAGTATAGGCCAGGGGGCGTTGGACACTGAAGCTTTCTTT.

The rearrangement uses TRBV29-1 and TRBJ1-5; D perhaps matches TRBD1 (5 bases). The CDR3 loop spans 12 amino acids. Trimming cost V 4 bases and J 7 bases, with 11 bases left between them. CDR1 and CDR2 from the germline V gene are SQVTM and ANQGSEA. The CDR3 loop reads CSVAGSGQPQHF. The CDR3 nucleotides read TGCAGCGTTGCAGGGTCCGGGCAGCCCCAGCATTTT.

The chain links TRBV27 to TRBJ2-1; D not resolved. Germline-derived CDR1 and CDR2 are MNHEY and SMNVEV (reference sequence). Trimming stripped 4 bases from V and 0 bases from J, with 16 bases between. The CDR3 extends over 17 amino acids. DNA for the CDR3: TGTGCCAGCAGTTCCGGAGTACGCGGTAGCTCCTACAATGAGCAGTTCTTC. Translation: CASSSGVRGSSYNEQFF.

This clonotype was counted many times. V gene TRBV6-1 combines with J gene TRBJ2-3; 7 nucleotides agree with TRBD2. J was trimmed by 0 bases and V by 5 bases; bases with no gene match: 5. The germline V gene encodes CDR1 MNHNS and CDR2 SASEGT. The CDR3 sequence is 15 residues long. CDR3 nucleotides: TGTGCCAGCAGTCGTGGGGGGGTGAGCACAGATACGCAGTATTTT. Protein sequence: CASSRGGVSTDTQYF.

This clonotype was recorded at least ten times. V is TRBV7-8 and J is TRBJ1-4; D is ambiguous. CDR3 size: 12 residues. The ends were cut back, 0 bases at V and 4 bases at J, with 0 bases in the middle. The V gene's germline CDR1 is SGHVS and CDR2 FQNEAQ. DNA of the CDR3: TGTGCCAGCAGCTTAGCTAATGAAAAACTGTTTTTT. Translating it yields CASSLANEKLFF.

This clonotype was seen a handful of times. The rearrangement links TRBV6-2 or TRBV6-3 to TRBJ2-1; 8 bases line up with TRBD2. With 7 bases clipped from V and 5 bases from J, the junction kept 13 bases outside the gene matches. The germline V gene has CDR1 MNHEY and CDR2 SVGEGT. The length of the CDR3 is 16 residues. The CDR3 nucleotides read TGTGCCAGCACTACCCGGTCACTAGCGGATCACAATGAGCAGTTCTTC. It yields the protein CASTTRSLADHNEQFF.

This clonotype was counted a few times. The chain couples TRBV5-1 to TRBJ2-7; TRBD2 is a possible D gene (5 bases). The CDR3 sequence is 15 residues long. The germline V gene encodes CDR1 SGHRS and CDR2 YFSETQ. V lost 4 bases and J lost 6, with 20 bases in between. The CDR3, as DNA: TGCGCCAGCAGCCCCCAGGAGGTAGGGTCCGGCGAGCAGTACTTC. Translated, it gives CASSPQEVGSGEQYF.

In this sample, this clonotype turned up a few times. The CDR3 here is CASSQENQPQHF. CDR3 in DNA: TGTGCCAGCAGCCAAGAAAATCAGCCCCAGCATTTT. The rearrangement uses TRBV3-1 and TRBJ1-5; D call uncertain. V lost 0 bases and J lost 4, with 1 base in between. Germline lookup yields CDR1 LGHDT and CDR2 YNNKEL (reference sequence). The CDR3 has 12 amino acids.

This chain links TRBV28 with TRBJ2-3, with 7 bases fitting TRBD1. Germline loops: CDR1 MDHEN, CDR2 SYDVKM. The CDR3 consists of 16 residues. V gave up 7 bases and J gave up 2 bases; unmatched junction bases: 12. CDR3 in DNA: TGTGCCAGCATTAGGGGACAGTCTCAGTTCACAGATACGCAGTATTTT. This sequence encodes CASIRGQSQFTDTQYF.

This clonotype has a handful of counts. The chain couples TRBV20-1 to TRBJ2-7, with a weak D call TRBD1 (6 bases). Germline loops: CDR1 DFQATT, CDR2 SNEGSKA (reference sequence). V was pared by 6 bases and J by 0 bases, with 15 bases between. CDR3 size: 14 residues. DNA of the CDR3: TGCAGTGCCCGGTCGGGACACAGCTCCTACGAGCAGTACTTC. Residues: CSARSGHSSYEQYF.

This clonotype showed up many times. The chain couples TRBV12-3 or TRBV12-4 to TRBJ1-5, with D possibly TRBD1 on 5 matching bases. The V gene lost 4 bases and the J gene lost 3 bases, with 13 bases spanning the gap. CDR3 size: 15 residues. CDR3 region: CASSWDDGPNQPQHF. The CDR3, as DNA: TGTGCCAGCAGTTGGGACGACGGCCCCAATCAGCCCCAGCATTTT.

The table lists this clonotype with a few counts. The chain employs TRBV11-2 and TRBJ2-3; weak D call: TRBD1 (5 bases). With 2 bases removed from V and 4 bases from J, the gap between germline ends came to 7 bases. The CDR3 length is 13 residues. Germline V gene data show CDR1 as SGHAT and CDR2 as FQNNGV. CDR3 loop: CASSLQGSDTQYF. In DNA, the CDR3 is TGTGCCAGCAGCTTACAGGGTTCAGATACGCAGTATTTT.

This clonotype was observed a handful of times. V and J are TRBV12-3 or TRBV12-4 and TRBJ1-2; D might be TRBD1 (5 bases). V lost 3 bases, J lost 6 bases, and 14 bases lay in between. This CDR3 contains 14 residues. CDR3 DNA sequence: TGTGCCAGCAGTTTCGCAGGGTGGCGCGATGGCTACACCTTC. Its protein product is CASSFAGWRDGYTF.

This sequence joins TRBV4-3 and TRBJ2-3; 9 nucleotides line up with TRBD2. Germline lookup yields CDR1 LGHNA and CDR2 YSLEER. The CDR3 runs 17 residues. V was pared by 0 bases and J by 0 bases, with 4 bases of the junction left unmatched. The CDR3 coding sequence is TGCGCCAGCAGCCAAGAACCTAGCGGGGTTAGCACAGATACGCAGTATTTT. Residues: CASSQEPSGVSTDTQYF.